This T cell receptor (beta chain) was recorded in a study of graft-versus-host responses after intestinal transplantation. Study-wide background: Transplant recipients had multivisceral, liver-intestinal, or isolated intestinal grafts. After anti-thymocyte globulin induction, recipients took tacrolimus and steroids for approximately 3 years.

TCRdb's copy holds only in-frame clones and misses some; the assay was immunoSEQ multiplex PCR. The sample lists under 100,000 clones; approximately 82% were seen once. This CDR3 contains 15 residues. Germline loops: CDR1 SGHRS, CDR2 YFSETQ. Trimming stripped 3 bases from V and 3 bases from J, with 14 bases between. A word on this clone: Its antigen remains unknown.

Broader study findings: HvG clone declines early post-transplant were associated with peak circulating GvH levels. GvH clones detected in recipient marrow included some appearing first in ileum or blood.

Specimen: unstimulated CD4+ T cells sorted from spleen or lymph node cells, collected before intestinal transplant. This TCR was recovered from a human donor who received an intestinal transplant. J is TRBJ2-3 and V is TRBV5-1; perhaps TRBD2 as D (6 bases). DNA of the CDR3: TGCGCCAGCAGCTGGAACGGGGGAGCGACAGATACGCAGTATTTT. This translates into CASSWNGGATDTQYF.